The 28 T cell receptor beta chains below all came from one sample that was sequenced in a study of identical twins. TCRdb recomputed calls from the 5' RACE reads with MiXCR, one row per CDR3 protein. The data hold 570,000 or so distinct CDR3 sequences, with more than 9% observed a single time. This sample was also put to use in a study of yellow fever vaccine responses in identical twins.

Sequenced input: PBMCs. The receptors shown here come from a woman aged 18-35 years in good health.

This clonotype was recorded a few times. The V gene is TRBV18, the J gene TRBJ2-7; the match to TRBD1 covers 10 bases. The junction had 5 bases not matched to a gene; V was cut back by 3 bases and J by 6 bases. The CDR3 consists of 14 residues. Germline CDR1 and CDR2: KGHSH and LQKENI. The CDR3 DNA reads TGTGCCAGCTCACCGGGACAGGGGACGGGCGAGCAGTACTTC. This codes for CASSPGQGTGEQYF.

This clonotype showed up many times. This rearrangement joins TRBV20-1 to TRBJ2-7, with a weak D call TRBD2 (5 bases). Germline V gene sequence: CDR1 DFQATT, CDR2 SNEGSKA (reference sequence). CDR3 length: 15 residues. Trimming pared 3 bases from V and 6 bases from J, leaving 21 bases between. The CDR3 DNA is TGCAGTGCTAGGAAAGGACTTGCGTCCCTCGGCGAGCAGTACTTC. It is translated as CSARKGLASLGEQYF.

The CDR3 spells CASSTTGAAGFYEQYF. The CDR3 DNA reads as TGTGCCAGCAGTACTACAGGGGCGGCGGGTTTCTACGAGCAGTACTTC. The chain uses TRBV12-3 or TRBV12-4 and TRBJ2-7; 7 positions agree with TRBD1. The length of the CDR3 is 16 residues. J lost 3 bases, V lost 5 bases, and 13 bases had no gene match.

This clonotype was observed a few times. The chain recombines TRBV4-3 with TRBJ2-7, with a tentative D call TRBD1 (6 bases). The CDR3 is 15 amino acids. Germline V gene lookup returns CDR1 LGHNA and CDR2 YSLEER. V dropped 3 bases and J dropped 0 bases, with 12 bases sitting between them. Here the CDR3 DNA reads TGCGCCAGCAGCCAGGGGGCCCCGAGCTCCTACGAGCAGTACTTC. Protein: CASSQGAPSSYEQYF.

The rearrangement uses TRBV5-1 and TRBJ2-3; D ambiguous. The germline V gene has CDR1 SGHRS and CDR2 YFSETQ. Trimming cost V 0 bases and J 2 bases, with 16 bases left between them. CDR3 size: 17 residues. The CDR3 loop reads CASSLAKTPQVTDTQYF. CDR3 nucleotides: TGCGCCAGCAGCTTGGCCAAGACACCTCAAGTCACAGATACGCAGTATTTT.

There are a few counts of this clonotype. This rearrangement joins TRBV4-3 to TRBJ2-7; D gene ambiguous. Trimming shortened V by 1 base and J by 4 bases, and 8 bases separated the two germline ends. CDR3 size: 13 residues. CDR1 and CDR2 from the germline V gene are LGHNA and YSLEER. The CDR3 loop reads CASSQVQNYEQYF. CDR3 nucleotide sequence: TGCGCCAGCAGCCAAGTACAGAATTACGAGCAGTACTTC.

The genes are TRBV23-1 and TRBJ2-5; no clear D gene. TRBV23-1 belongs to the ORF category, with a function that is uncertain. The V and J ends lost 8 bases and 5 bases respectively, with 21 bases between them. The CDR3 covers 15 residues. The CDR3 region has the DNA TGCGCCAGCGCGGTGTGGACCACCGTAGCCGAGACCCAGTACTTC. Encoded protein: CASAVWTTVAETQYF.

There are a few counts of this clonotype. The chain joins TRBV24-1 to TRBJ2-1; no clear D gene. CDR1 KGHDR and CDR2 SFDVKD come from the germline V gene. The V gene lost 2 bases and the J gene lost 7 bases, with 5 bases spanning the gap. The length of the CDR3 is 12 residues. The CDR3 protein is CATSDSPNEQFF. CDR3 in DNA: TGTGCCACCAGTGATTCCCCAAATGAGCAGTTCTTC.

This clonotype was recorded at least ten times. The chain employs TRBV15 and TRBJ1-4; D call uncertain. This CDR3 is built from 14 residues. The V and J ends lost 0 bases and 6 bases respectively, with 8 bases between them. Germline values: CDR1 LNHNV, CDR2 YYDKDF (reference sequence). The CDR3 protein is CATSRDRVDEKLFF. The DNA of the CDR3 is TGTGCCACCAGCAGAGATAGAGTGGATGAAAAACTGTTTTTT.

This clonotype turned up a few times. The V call is TRBV12-3 or TRBV12-4, the J call TRBJ2-3; the match to TRBD2 covers 7 bases. The CDR3 contains 15 residues. The V segment lost 6 bases and the J segment 0 bases; nucleotides outside the gene matches: 6. This CDR3 reads CASSEGLLSTDTQYF. CDR3 nucleotides: TGTGCCAGCAGCGAGGGACTACTCAGCACAGATACGCAGTATTTT.

This chain uses TRBV6-1 with TRBJ2-1; D is uncertain. This CDR3 is built from 15 residues. Germline-derived CDR1 and CDR2 are MNHNS and SASEGT. Trimming took off 7 bases at V and 2 bases at J, with 15 bases between the two ends. For the CDR3, the DNA is TGTGCCAGCACCAATGGGCGGTTGGCCTACAATGAGCAGTTCTTC. This encodes CASTNGRLAYNEQFF.

This clonotype was detected many times. The chain is built from TRBV5-1 and TRBJ2-7, with TRBD1 matching 9 bases. This CDR3 has 15 amino acids. J gave up 3 bases and V 4 bases, and 8 bases lay outside the gene matches. CDR1 is SGHRS and CDR2 is YFSETQ in the germline V gene. CDR3 loop: CASSQGQGGGYEQYF. CDR3 sequence (DNA): TGCGCCAGCAGCCAGGGACAGGGCGGTGGCTACGAGCAGTACTTC.

The genes are TRBV27 and TRBJ2-7; the D gene is possibly TRBD2 (5 bases). Trimming took 2 bases from V and 5 from J, leaving 10 bases between them. The CDR3 contains 13 residues. Germline CDR1 reads MNHEY; CDR2 reads SMNVEV (reference sequence). CDR3 loop: CASSLRLRDEQYF. The CDR3 region has the DNA TGTGCCAGCAGTTTAAGGTTGAGGGACGAGCAGTACTTC.

The rearrangement joins TRBV9 to TRBJ2-1; D unclear. Deletions cut 0 bases from V and 6 bases from J, with 7 bases between. Germline V gene sequence: CDR1 SGDLS, CDR2 YYNGEE. The CDR3 sequence is 13 residues long. CDR3 nucleotide sequence: TGTGCCAGCAGCGTAGATCCAGTCAATGAGCAGTTCTTC. Translating it yields CASSVDPVNEQFF.

This clonotype was observed a handful of times. The chain combines TRBV20-1 with TRBJ2-2; 8 bases are shared with TRBD1. Germline V gene sequence: CDR1 DFQATT, CDR2 SNEGSKA (reference sequence). The CDR3 has 15 amino acids. After removal of 5 bases from V and 7 bases from J, the junction contained 12 bases not matched to a gene. The CDR3 sequence: CSARPARGHGGELFF. The CDR3 DNA reads TGCAGTGCTCGCCCGGCCAGGGGGCATGGCGGGGAGCTGTTTTTT.

This clonotype was counted at least ten times. The chain links TRBV10-3 to TRBJ2-1, with TRBD2 matching 13 bases. CDR3 size: 16 residues. The germline gives CDR1 ENHRY, CDR2 SYGVKD. V dropped 2 bases and J dropped 7; count of bases not matched to a gene: 5. DNA of the CDR3: TGTGCCATCAGTGAGGCGGGGACTAGCGGGAAAAATGAGCAGTTCTTC. This codes for CAISEAGTSGKNEQFF.

This clonotype was recorded at least ten times. The V gene is TRBV12-3 or TRBV12-4, the J gene TRBJ2-7; 9 bases match TRBD1. The CDR3 is 12 residues long. Losses at the gene ends were 3 bases for V and 11 bases for J; bases not matched to a gene: 5. CDR3 protein: CASSFTGGSEYF. For the CDR3, the DNA is TGTGCCAGCAGTTTTACAGGGGGCTCGGAGTACTTC.

A single count supports this clonotype. This chain uses TRBV7-6 with TRBJ2-7, with TRBD2 matching over 10 bases. V lost 4 bases, J lost 3 bases, and 6 bases stayed unmatched. This CDR3 has 15 residues. In germline, CDR1 is SGHVS, CDR2 FNYEAQ. CDR3 in DNA: TGTGCCAGCAGCTGGGGACTAGCGCCCAACTACGAGCAGTACTTC. Its protein is CASSWGLAPNYEQYF.

This clonotype was observed a handful of times. This rearrangement joins TRBV7-8 to TRBJ2-7, with D possibly TRBD1 on 5 matching bases. From germline, CDR1 is SGHVS and CDR2 FQNEAQ. Trimming removed 5 bases from V and 1 base from J, with 12 bases in between. This CDR3 region has 14 residues. CDR3 nucleotides: TGTGCCAGCAGCGCCGCTGACAGTTCCTACGAGCAGTACTTC. Its translation: CASSAADSSYEQYF.

This clonotype has ten or more counts. This chain connects TRBV18 to TRBJ2-1, with 8 bases matching TRBD1. V was pared by 0 bases and J by 7 bases, with 5 bases of the junction left unmatched. From germline, CDR1 is KGHSH and CDR2 LQKENI. The CDR3 contains 15 residues. The CDR3 region is CASSPPGQVENEQFF. In nucleotides, the CDR3 is TGTGCCAGCTCACCACCGGGACAGGTGGAAAATGAGCAGTTCTTC.

The rearrangement links TRBV29-1 to TRBJ2-3; D perhaps matches TRBD1 (5 bases). The germline gives CDR1 SQVTM, CDR2 ANQGSEA. Trimming left V 2 bases short and J 2 bases short, with 29 bases between. The CDR3 has 20 amino acids. CDR3 sequence (DNA): TGCAGCGTTGAATTGTATCGCGACAGACAAACATCCAGATCCACAGATACGCAGTATTTT. It codes for CSVELYRDRQTSRSTDTQYF.

This clonotype was counted ten times or more. The chain recombines TRBV12-3 or TRBV12-4 with TRBJ1-5; 7 bases align to TRBD1. CDR3 size: 16 residues. With V trimmed by 7 bases and J by 1 base, 10 bases remained unmatched. The CDR3 protein is CASTLSTGVSNQPQHF. The CDR3 nucleotides read TGTGCCAGCACCTTATCCACAGGGGTGAGCAATCAGCCCCAGCATTTT.

In this sample, this clonotype turned up a few times. The chain has TRBV27 and TRBJ2-7; 8 bases are a match to TRBD1. With 3 bases clipped from V and 4 bases from J, the junction kept 8 bases outside the gene matches. Germline loops: CDR1 MNHEY, CDR2 SMNVEV (reference sequence). The CDR3 runs 15 residues. The DNA of the CDR3 is TGTGCCAGCAGTTTGAGTTCGACAGGGGAGTACGAGCAGTACTTC. This gives the protein CASSLSSTGEYEQYF.

The V and J genes are TRBV5-1 and TRBJ2-7; D might be TRBD2 (6 bases). CDR3 length: 14 amino acids. CDR1 and CDR2 (germline): SGHRS, YFSETQ. Deletions cut 4 bases from V and 5 bases from J, with 16 bases between. The CDR3 nucleotides read TGCGCCAGCAGCCCGGTGGGGGGTGGCCACGAGCAGTACTTC. It translates to CASSPVGGGHEQYF.

V is TRBV5-5 and J is TRBJ2-5; 7 nucleotides agree with TRBD2. CDR1 is SGHKS and CDR2 is YYEKEE in the germline V gene (reference sequence). Germline trimming cut 1 base from V and 4 bases from J; bases unmatched to any gene: 4. This CDR3 has 14 amino acids. CDR3 nucleotides: TGTGCCAGCAGCTTGTGGGGGGGAGTAGAGACCCAGTACTTC. This translates into CASSLWGGVETQYF. The entire variable domain, with the rest obtained from reference TRBV5-5 and TRBJ2-5, is as follows: DAGVTQSPTHLIKTRGQQVTLRCSPISGHKSVSWYQQVLGQGPQFIFQYYEKEERGRGNFPDRFSARQFPNYSSELNVNALLLGDSALYLCASSLWGGVETQYFGPGTRLLVL.

This clonotype appeared a few times. V and J are TRBV20-1 and TRBJ2-7, with D possibly being TRBD1 (6 bases). V was trimmed by 5 bases and J by 1 base, leaving 15 bases between them. CDR1 DFQATT and CDR2 SNEGSKA come from the germline V gene (reference sequence). CDR3 length: 14 amino acids. The CDR3 here is CSAYSTGSSYEQYF. The CDR3 DNA reads as TGCAGTGCTTACTCTACAGGGTCTTCCTACGAGCAGTACTTC.

The CDR3: CSASTGIYTEAFF. The CDR3 bases are TGCAGTGCTAGTACAGGCATCTACACTGAAGCTTTCTTT. V and J are TRBV20-1 and TRBJ1-1; a weak D match, TRBD1 (5 bases). This CDR3 is built from 13 residues. Germline-derived CDR1 and CDR2 are DFQATT and SNEGSKA (reference sequence). Trimming left V 3 bases short and J 3 bases short, with 11 bases between.

This clonotype was seen only a few times. The chain carries TRBV5-5 and TRBJ2-7; 8 nucleotides match TRBD2. Unmatched junction bases numbered 3, after V lost 4 bases and J lost 3 bases. CDR3 size: 13 residues. Germline V CDR1 and CDR2: SGHKS, YYEKEE (reference sequence). CDR3 sequence: CASSAGGDYEQYF. CDR3 sequence (DNA): TGTGCCAGCAGCGCCGGGGGGGACTACGAGCAGTACTTC.